This T cell receptor beta chain appears in the sequencing data of a study of blood T cell repertoires in COVID-19. Study overall: Sites across the United States, Italy and Spain contributed samples from acute and convalescent COVID-19. Nucleic acid was either cDNA or gDNA, and it came from T cells, B-cell-depleted T cells, or PBMCs.

Original handling: Reference gene primer amplification in the assay estimated nucleated cell counts. Clones were read by immunoSEQ multiplex PCR, and TCRdb kept only the in-frame ones, dropping some. V, J and clone size are those of that table, while D and trimming were read from the DNA. The profile shows under 200,000 clones, about 85% of them singletons. CDR3 length: 16 residues. V lost 0 bases, J lost 4 bases, and 13 bases lay in between. Per germline, CDR1 SGHTA and CDR2 FQGNSA. V usage is TRBV7-2 and J usage is TRBJ2-1, with D tentatively TRBD2 (7 bases). The specimen sequenced was peripheral blood. The receptor was isolated from a woman older than 75 with acute or convalescent COVID-19. The chain's CDR3 is CASSLAYAGAYNEQFF. The CDR3 DNA follows: TGTGCCAGCAGCTTAGCGTATGCGGGGGCATACAATGAGCAGTTCTTC.